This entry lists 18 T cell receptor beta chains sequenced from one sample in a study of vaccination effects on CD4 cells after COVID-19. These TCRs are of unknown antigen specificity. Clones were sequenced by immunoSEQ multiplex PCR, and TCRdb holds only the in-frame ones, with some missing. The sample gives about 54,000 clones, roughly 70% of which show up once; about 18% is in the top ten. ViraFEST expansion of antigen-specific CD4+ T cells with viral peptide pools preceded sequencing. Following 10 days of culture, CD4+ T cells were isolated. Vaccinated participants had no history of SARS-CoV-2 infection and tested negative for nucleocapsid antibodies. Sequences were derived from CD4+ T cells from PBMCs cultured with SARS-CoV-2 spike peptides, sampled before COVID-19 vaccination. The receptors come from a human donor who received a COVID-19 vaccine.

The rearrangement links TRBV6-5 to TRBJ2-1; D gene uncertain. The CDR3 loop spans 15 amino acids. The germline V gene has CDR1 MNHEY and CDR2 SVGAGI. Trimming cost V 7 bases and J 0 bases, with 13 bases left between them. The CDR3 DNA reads TGTGCCAGCAAAAATACTCGGAGCTCCTACAATGAGCAGTTCTTC. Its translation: CASKNTRSSYNEQFF.

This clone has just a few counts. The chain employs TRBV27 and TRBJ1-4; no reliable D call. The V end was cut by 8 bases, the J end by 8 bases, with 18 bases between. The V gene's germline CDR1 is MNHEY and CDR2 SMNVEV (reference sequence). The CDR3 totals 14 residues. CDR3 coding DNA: TGTGCCAGCCAAAGCCCCCGACATGGGGAAAAACTGTTTTTT. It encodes CASQSPRHGEKLFF.

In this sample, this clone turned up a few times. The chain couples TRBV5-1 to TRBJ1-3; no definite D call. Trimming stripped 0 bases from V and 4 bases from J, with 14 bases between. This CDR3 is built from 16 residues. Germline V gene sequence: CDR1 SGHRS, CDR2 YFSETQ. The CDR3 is CASSLAVGVIGNTIYF. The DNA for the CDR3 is TGCGCCAGCAGCTTGGCCGTGGGAGTTATAGGAAACACCATATATTTT.

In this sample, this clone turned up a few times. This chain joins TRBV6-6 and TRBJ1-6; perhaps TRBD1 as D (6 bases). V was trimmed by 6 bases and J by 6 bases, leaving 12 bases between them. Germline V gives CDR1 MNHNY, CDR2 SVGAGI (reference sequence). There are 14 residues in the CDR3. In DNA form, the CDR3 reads TGTGCCAGCAGCTCAACAGGGTTTAATTCACCCCTCCACTTT. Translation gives CASSSTGFNSPLHF.

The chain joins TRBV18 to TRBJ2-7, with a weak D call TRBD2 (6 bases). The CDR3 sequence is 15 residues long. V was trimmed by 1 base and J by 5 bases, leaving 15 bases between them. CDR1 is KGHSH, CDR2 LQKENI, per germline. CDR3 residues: CASSPRSMGGDEQYF. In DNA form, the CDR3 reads TGTGCCAGCTCACCACGTTCGATGGGGGGAGACGAGCAGTACTTC.

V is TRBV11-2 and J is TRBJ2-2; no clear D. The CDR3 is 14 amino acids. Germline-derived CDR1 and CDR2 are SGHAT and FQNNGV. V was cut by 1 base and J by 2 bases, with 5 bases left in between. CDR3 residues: CASSLVRNTGELFF. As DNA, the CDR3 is TGTGCCAGCAGCTTAGTAAGAAACACCGGGGAGCTGTTTTTT.

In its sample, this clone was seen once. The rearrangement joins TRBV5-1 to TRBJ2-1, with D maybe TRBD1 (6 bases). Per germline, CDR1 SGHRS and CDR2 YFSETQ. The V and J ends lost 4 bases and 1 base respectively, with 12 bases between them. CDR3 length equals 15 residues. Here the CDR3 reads CASSLQGSSYNEQFF. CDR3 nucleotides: TGCGCCAGCAGCCTACAGGGTTCTTCCTACAATGAGCAGTTCTTC. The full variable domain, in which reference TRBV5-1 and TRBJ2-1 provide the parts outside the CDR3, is KAGVTQTPRYLIKTRGQQVTLSCSPISGHRSVSWYQQTPGQGLQFLFEYFSETQRNKGNFPGRFSGRQFSNSRSEMNVSTLELGDSALYLCASSLQGSSYNEQFFGPGTRLTVL.

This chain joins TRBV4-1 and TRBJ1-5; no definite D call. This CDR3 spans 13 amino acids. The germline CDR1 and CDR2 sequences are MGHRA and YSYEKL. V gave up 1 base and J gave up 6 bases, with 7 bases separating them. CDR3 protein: CASSQVRGQPQHF. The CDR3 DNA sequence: TGCGCCAGCAGCCAAGTACGGGGTCAGCCCCAGCATTTT.

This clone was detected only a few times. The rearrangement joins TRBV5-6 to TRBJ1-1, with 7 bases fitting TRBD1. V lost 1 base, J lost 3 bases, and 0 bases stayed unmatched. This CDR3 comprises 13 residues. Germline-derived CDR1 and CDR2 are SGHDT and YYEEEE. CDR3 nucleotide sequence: TGTGCCAGCAGCTTGCAGGGGGACACTGAAGCTTTCTTT. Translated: CASSLQGDTEAFF.

CDR3 nucleotide sequence: TGTGCCAGCACGGGGGGTTCTAACTATGGCTACACCTTC. Translating gives CASTGGSNYGYTF. The chain employs TRBV7-2 and TRBJ1-2; D is possibly TRBD1 (5 bases). From germline, CDR1 is SGHTA and CDR2 FQGNSA. This CDR3 region has 13 residues. Trimming left V 7 bases short and J 0 bases short, with 9 bases between.

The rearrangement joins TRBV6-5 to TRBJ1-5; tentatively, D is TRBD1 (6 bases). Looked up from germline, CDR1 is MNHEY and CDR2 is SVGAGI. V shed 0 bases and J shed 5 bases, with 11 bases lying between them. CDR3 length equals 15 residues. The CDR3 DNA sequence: TGTGCCAGCAGTTACTCAGGACAGCCGTATCAGCCCCAGCATTTT. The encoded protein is CASSYSGQPYQPQHF.

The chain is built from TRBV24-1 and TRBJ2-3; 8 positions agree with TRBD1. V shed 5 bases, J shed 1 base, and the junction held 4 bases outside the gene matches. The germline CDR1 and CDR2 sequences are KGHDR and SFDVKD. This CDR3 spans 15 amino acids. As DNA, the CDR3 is TGTGCCACCAGTGTTAGGGGACAGGGCACAGATACGCAGTATTTT. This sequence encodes CATSVRGQGTDTQYF.

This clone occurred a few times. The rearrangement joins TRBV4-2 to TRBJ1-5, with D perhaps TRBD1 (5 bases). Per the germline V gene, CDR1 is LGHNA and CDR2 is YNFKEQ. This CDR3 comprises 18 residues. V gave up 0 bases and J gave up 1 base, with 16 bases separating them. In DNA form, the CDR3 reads TGTGCCAGCAGCCAAGATTTGATCTGGGGGACGAGCAATCAGCCCCAGCATTTT. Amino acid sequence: CASSQDLIWGTSNQPQHF.

CDR3 in amino acids: CASSLGGLGSFDTQYF. Written as DNA, the CDR3 is TGTGCCAGCAGTTTGGGGGGACTAGGATCTTTCGATACGCAGTATTTT. The V gene is TRBV28, the J gene TRBJ2-3; 8 nucleotides line up with TRBD2. J lost 6 bases, V lost 3 bases, and 11 bases had no gene match. Germline V CDR1 and CDR2: MDHEN, SYDVKM. This CDR3 is built from 16 residues.

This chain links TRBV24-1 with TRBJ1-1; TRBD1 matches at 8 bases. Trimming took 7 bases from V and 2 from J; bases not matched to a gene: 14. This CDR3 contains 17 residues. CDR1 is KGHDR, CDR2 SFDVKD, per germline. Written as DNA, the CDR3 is TGTGCCACCAGCCTTCCCCGGGACAGGACCTTAAACACTGAAGCTTTCTTT. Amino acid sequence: CATSLPRDRTLNTEAFF.

CDR3 DNA: TGTGCCAGCATGTTAGCAGGGCAAAAACTGTTTTTT. It specifies CASMLAGQKLFF. The rearrangement uses TRBV28 and TRBJ1-4, with D perhaps matching TRBD1 (5 bases). CDR1 and CDR2 (germline): MDHEN, SYDVKM. Trimming shortened V by 7 bases and J by 9 bases, and 12 bases separated the two germline ends. The CDR3 runs to 12 residues. The whole variable domain, remainder taken from reference TRBV28 and TRBJ1-4, is DVKVTQSSRYLVKRTGEKVFLECVQDMDHENMFWYRQDPGLGLRLIYFSYDVKMKEKGDIPEGYSVSREKKERFSLILESASTNQTSMYLCASMLAGQKLFFGSGTQLSVL.

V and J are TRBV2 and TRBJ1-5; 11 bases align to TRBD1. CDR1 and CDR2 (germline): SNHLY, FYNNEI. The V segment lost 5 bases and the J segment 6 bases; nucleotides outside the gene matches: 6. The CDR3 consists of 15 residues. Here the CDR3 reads CASSPGQGAFQPQHF. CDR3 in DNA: TGTGCCAGCAGTCCCGGACAGGGGGCTTTTCAGCCCCAGCATTTT.

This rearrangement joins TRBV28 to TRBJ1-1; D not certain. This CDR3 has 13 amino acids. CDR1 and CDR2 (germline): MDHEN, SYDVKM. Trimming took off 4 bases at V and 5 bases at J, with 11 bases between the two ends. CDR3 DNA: TGTGCCAGCAGTTCCCCTCCGACGACTGAAGCTTTCTTT. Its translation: CASSSPPTTEAFF.